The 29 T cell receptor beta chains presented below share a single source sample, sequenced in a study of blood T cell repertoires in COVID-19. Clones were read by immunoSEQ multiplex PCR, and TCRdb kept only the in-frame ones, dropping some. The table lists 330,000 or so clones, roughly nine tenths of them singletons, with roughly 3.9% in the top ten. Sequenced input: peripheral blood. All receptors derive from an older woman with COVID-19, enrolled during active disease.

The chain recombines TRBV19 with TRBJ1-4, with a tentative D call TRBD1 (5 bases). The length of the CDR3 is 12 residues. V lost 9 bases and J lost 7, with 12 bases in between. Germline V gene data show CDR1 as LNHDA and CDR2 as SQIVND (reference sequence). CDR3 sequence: CASTFRGEKLFF. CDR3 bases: TGTGCCAGCACTTTTAGGGGTGAAAAACTGTTTTTT.

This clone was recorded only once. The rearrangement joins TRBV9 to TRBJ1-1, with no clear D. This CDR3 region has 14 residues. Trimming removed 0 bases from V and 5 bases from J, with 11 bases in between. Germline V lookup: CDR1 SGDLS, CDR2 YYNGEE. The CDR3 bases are TGTGCCAGCAGCGTAGGTCAGGTTGGGACTGAAGCTTTCTTT. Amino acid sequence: CASSVGQVGTEAFF.

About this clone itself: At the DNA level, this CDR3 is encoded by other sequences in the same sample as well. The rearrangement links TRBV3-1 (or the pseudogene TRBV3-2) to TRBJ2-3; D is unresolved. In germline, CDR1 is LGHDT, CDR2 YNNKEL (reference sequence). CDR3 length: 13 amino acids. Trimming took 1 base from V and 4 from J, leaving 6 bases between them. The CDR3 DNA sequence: TGTGCCAGCAGCCAAGGAGCGTCAGATACGCAGTATTTT. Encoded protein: CASSQGASDTQYF.

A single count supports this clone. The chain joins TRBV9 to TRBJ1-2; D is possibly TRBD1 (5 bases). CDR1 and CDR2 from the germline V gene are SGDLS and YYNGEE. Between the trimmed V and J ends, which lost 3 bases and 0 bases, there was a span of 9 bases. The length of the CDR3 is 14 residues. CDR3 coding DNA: TGTGCCAGCAGCGCAACAGGAACTAACTATGGCTACACCTTC. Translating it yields CASSATGTNYGYTF.

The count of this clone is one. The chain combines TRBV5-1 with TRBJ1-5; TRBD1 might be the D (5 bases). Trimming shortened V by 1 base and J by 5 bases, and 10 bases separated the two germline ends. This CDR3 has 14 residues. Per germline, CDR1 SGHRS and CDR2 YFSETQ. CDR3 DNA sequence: TGCGCCAGCAGCTTGACCGGGGGTGATCAGCCCCAGCATTTT. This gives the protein CASSLTGGDQPQHF.

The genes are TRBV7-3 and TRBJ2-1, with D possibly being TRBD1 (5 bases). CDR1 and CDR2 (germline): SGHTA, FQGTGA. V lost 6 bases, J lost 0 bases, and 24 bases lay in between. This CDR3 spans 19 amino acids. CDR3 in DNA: TGTGCCAGCAGTCGACAGTCCCCCCAGCTCCGGAGCTCCTACAATGAGCAGTTCTTC. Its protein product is CASSRQSPQLRSSYNEQFF.

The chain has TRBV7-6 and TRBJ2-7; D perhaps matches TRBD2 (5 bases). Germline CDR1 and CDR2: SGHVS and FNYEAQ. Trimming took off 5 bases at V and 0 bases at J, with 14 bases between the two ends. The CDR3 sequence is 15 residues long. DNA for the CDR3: TGTGCCAGCAGCCCTCTGGAGGAGATCTCCTACGAGCAGTACTTC. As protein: CASSPLEEISYEQYF.

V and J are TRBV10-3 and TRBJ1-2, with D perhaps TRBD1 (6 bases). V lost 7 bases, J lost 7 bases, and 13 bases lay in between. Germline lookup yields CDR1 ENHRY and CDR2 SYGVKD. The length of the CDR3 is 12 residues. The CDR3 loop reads CAINGGASGYTF. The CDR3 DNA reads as TGTGCCATCAACGGGGGGGCGAGTGGCTACACCTTC.

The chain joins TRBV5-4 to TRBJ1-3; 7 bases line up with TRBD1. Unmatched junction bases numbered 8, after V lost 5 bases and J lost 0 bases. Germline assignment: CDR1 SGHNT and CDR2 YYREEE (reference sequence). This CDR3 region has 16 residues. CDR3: CASSRDSPRSGNTIYF. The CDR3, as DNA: TGTGCCAGCAGTCGGGACAGTCCGCGCTCTGGAAACACCATATATTTT.

DNA of the CDR3: TGTGCCAGCAGTCGTACCGGGAGTAATAGCAATCAGCCCCAGCATTTT. Amino acids: CASSRTGSNSNQPQHF. This chain joins TRBV7-8 and TRBJ1-5; D is unclear. V dropped 6 bases and J dropped 0 bases, with 15 bases sitting between them. Per the germline V gene, CDR1 is SGHVS and CDR2 is FQNEAQ. The CDR3 totals 16 residues.

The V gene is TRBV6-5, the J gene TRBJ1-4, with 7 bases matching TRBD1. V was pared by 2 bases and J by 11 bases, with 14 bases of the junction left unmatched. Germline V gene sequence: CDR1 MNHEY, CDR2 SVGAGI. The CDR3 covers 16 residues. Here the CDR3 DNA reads TGTGCCAGCAGTTACGGGGGTCGACAGGGAATCGGGAAACTGTTTTTT. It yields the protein CASSYGGRQGIGKLFF.

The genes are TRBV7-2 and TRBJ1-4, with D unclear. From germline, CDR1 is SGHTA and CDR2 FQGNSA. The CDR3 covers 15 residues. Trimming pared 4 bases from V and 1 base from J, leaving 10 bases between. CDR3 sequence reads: CASSSLYGTNEKLFF. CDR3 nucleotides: TGTGCCAGCAGCTCCCTTTACGGAACTAATGAAAAACTGTTTTTT.

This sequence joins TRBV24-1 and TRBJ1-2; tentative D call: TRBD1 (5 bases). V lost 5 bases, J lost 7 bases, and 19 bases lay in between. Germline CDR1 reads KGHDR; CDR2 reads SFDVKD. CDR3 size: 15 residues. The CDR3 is CATSVSGGSNGGYTF. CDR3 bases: TGTGCCACCAGTGTATCTGGGGGGAGTAACGGTGGCTACACCTTC.

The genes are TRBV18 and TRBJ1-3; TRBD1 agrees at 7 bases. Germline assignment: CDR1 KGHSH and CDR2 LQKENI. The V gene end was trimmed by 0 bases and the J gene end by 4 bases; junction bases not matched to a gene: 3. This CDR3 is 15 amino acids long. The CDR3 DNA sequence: TGTGCCAGCTCACCACCGGGGACAGCGGGAAACACCATATATTTT. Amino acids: CASSPPGTAGNTIYF.

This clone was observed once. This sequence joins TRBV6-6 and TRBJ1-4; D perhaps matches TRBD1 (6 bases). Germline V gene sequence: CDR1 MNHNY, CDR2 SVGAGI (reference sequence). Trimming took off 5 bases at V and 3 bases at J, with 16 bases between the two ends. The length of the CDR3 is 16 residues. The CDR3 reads CASSPLGGRANEKLFF. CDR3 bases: TGTGCCAGCAGTCCCCTAGGGGGAAGAGCTAATGAAAAACTGTTTTTT.

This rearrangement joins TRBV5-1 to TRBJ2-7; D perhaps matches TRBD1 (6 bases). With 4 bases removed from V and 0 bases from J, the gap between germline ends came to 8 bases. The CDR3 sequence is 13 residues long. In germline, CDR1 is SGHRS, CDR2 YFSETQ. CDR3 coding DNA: TGCGCCAGCAGCGAGGGGGTCTCCTACGAGCAGTACTTC. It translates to CASSEGVSYEQYF.

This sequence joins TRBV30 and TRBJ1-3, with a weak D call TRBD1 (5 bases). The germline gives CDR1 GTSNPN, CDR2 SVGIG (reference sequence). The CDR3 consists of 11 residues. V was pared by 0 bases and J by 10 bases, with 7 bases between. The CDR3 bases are TGTGCCTGGAGTGTCGGGGGTACCATATATTTT. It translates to CAWSVGGTIYF. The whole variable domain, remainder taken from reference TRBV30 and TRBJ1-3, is SQTIHQWPATLVQPVGSPLSLECTVEGTSNPNLYWYRQAAGRGLQLLFYSVGIGQISSEVPQNLSASRPQDRQFILSSKKLLLSDSGFYLCAWSVGGTIYFGEGSWLTVV.

The CDR3 loop reads CASSSGGGTDTQYF. DNA of the CDR3: TGTGCCAGCAGCAGCGGGGGGGGCACAGATACGCAGTATTTT. The V and J genes are TRBV2 and TRBJ2-3; 10 nucleotides agree with TRBD2. Per the germline V gene, CDR1 is SNHLY and CDR2 is FYNNEI. The trim removed 6 bases at V and 1 base at J, leaving 1 base unmatched. The CDR3 extends over 14 amino acids.

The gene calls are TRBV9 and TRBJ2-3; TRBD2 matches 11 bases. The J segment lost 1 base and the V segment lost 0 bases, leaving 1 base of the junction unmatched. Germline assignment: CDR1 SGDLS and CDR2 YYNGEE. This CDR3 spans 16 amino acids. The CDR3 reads CASSVVLAGGTDTQYF. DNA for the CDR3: TGTGCCAGCAGCGTAGTACTAGCGGGGGGCACAGATACGCAGTATTTT.

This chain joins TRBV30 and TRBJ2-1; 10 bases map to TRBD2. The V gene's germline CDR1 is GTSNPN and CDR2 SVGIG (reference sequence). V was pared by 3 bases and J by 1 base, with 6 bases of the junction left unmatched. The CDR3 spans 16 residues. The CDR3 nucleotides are TGTGCCTGGAGAGGACTAGCGGAGGTTTCCTACAATGAGCAGTTCTTC. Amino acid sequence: CAWRGLAEVSYNEQFF.

The CDR3 nucleotides are TGCGCCAGCAGCCCATGGGGACAGGGCTATAATGAAAAACTGTTTTTT. This gives the protein CASSPWGQGYNEKLFF. This chain connects TRBV5-1 to TRBJ1-4; TRBD1 agrees at 9 bases. Germline values: CDR1 SGHRS, CDR2 YFSETQ. The CDR3 totals 16 residues. With 4 bases clipped from V and 4 bases from J, the junction kept 8 bases outside the gene matches.

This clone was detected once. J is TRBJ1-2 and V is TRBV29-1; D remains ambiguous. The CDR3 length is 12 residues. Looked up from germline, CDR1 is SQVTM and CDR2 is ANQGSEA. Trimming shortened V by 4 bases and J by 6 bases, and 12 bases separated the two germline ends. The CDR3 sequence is CSVGGQYDGYTF. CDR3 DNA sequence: TGCAGCGTTGGAGGGCAATATGATGGCTACACCTTC.

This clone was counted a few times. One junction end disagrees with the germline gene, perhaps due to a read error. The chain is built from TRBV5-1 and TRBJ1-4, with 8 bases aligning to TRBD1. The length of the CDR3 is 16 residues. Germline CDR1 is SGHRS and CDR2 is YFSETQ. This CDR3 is CASSLTGQGTTEKLFF. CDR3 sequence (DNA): TGCGCCAGCAGCTTGACTGGACAGGGTACTACTGAAAAACTGTTTTTT.

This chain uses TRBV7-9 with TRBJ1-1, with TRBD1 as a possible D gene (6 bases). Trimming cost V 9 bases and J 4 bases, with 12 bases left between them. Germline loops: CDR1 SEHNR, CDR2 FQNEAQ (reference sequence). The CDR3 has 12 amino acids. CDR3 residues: CASSRGSTEAFF. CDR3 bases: TGTGCCAGTTCTAGGGGGAGCACTGAAGCTTTCTTT. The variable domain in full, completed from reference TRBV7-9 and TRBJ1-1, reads DTGVSQNPRHKITKRGQNVTFRCDPISEHNRLYWYRQTLGQGPEFLTYFQNEAQLEKSRLLSDRFSAERPKGSFSTLEIQRTEQGDSAMYLCASSRGSTEAFFGQGTRLTVV.

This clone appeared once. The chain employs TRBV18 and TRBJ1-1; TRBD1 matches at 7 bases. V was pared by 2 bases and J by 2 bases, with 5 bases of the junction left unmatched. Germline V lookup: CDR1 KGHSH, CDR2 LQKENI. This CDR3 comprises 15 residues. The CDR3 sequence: CASSPNRDRNTEAFF. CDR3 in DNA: TGTGCCAGCTCACCAAACCGGGACAGAAACACTGAAGCTTTCTTT.

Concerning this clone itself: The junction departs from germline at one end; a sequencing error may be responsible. The CDR3 here is CASSPPGLKWGF. In nucleotides, the CDR3 is TGTGCCAGCAGTCCCCCGGGACTGAAGTGGGGTTTT. The chain employs TRBV6-6 and TRBJ2-3, with D perhaps matching TRBD2 (6 bases). Germline V CDR1 and CDR2: MNHNY, SVGAGI (reference sequence). CDR3 length: 12 residues.

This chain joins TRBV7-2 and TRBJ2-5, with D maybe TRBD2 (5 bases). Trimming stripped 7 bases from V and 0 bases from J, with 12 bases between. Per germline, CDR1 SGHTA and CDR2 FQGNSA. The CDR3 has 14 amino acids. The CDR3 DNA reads TGTGCCAGCACTATAACTAGGAACCAAGAGACCCAGTACTTC. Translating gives CASTITRNQETQYF. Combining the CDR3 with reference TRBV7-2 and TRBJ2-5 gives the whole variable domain GAGVSQSPSNKVTEKGKDVELRCDPISGHTALYWYRQSLGQGLEFLIYFQGNSAPDKSGLPSDRFSAERTGGSVSTLTIQRTQQEDSAVYLCASTITRNQETQYFGPGTRLLVL.

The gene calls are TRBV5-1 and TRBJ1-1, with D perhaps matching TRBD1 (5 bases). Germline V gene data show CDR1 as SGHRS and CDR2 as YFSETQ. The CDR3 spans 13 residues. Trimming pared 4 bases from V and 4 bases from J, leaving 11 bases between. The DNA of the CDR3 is TGCGCCAGCAGCCTGACAGTCTCCACTGAAGCTTTCTTT. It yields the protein CASSLTVSTEAFF.

The chain's CDR3 is CASSDTSGVYNEQFF. The DNA of the CDR3 is TGTGCCAGCAGTGATACTAGCGGGGTCTACAATGAGCAGTTCTTC. This rearrangement joins TRBV6-1 to TRBJ2-1; 10 bases align to TRBD2. Looked up from germline, CDR1 is MNHNS and CDR2 is SASEGT. V shed 3 bases and J 3 bases; nucleotides not matched to a gene: 2. The CDR3 loop spans 15 amino acids.